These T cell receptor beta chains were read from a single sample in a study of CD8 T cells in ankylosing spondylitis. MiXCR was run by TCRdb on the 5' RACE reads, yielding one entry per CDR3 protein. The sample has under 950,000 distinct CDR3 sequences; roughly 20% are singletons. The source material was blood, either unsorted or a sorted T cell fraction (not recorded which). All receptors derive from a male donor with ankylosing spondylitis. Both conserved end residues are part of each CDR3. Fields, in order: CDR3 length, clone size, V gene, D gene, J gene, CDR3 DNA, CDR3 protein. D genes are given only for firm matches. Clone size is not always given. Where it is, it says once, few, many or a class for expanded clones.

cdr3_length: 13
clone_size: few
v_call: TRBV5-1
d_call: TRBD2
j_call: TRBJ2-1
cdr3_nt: TGCGCCAGCAGCGGGCGGACTAGCGGCCAGCAGTTCTTC
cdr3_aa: CASSGRTSGQQFF

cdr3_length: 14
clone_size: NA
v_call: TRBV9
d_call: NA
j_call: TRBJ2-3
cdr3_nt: TGTGCCAGCAGCCCTCGCGGTCGGAGTGATACGCAGTATTTT
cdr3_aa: CASSPRGRSDTQYF

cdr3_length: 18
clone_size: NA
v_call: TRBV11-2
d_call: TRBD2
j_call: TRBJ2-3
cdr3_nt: TGTGCCAGCAGCCCTCTAATCCCTAGCGGCCGATTCACAGATACGCAGTATTTT
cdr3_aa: CASSPLIPSGRFTDTQYF

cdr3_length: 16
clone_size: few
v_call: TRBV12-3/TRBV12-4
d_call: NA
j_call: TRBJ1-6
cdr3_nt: TGTGCCAGCAGTCCACTCCAGAGGGGGTCTAATTCACCCCTCCACTTT
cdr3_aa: CASSPLQRGSNSPLHF

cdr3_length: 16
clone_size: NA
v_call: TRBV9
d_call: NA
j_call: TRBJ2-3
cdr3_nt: TGTGCCAGCAGCCCAGGACTCCTCTTTACTCTAGATACGCAGTATTTT
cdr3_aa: CASSPGLLFTLDTQYF

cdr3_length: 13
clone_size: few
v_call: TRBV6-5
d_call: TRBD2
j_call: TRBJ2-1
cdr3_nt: TGTGCCAGCAGTTATGGGACTAGAAATGAGCAGTTCTTC
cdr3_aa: CASSYGTRNEQFF

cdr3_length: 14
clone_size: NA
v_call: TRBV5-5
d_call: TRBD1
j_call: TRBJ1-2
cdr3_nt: TGTGCCAGCAGCTCGGACAGGGGCGATTATGGCTACACCTTC
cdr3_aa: CASSSDRGDYGYTF

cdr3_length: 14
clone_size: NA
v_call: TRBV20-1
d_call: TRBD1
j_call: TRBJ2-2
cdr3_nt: TGCAGTGCCCCGGGACAGAGGAACACCGGGGAGCTGTTTTTT
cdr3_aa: CSAPGQRNTGELFF

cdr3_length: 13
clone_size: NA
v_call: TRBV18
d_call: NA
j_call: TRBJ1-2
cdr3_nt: TGTGCCAGCTCACCACCGGGGATCTATGGCTACACCTTC
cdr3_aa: CASSPPGIYGYTF

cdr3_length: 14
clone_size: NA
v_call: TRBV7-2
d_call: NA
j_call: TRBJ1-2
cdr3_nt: TGTGCCAGCAGCTTGGGTCGGGGGGACTATGGCTACACCTTC
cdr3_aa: CASSLGRGDYGYTF

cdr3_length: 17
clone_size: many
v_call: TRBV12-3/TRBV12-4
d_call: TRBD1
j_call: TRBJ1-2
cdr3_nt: TGTGCCAGCAGTTTAGATCGTGGCCAGGGGGGCTCGGATGGCTACACCTTC
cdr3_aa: CASSLDRGQGGSDGYTF

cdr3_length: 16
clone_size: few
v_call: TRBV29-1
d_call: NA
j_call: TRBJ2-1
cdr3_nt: TGCAGCGTCCTAGGTGCGGGGACACTACTTTGGAATGAGCAGTTCTTC
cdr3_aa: CSVLGAGTLLWNEQFF

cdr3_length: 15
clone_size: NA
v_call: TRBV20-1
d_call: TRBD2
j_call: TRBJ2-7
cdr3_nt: TGCAGTGCTAGGACTAGCGGGAGAGGGTCCTACGAGCAGTACTTC
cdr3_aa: CSARTSGRGSYEQYF

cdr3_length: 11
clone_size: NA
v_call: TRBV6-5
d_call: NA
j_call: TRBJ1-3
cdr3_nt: TGTGCCACCGGAACTGGAAACACCATATATTTT
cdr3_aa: CATGTGNTIYF

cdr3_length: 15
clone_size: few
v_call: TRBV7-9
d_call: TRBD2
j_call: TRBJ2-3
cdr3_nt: TGTGCCAGCAGCTATGGCGGGAGAGAGGCAGATACGCAGTATTTT
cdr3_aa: CASSYGGREADTQYF

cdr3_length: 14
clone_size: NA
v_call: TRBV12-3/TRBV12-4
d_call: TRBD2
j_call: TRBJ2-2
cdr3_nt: TGTGCCAGCAGTACCGGGACTAGGGCCGGGGAGCTGTTTTTT
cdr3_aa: CASSTGTRAGELFF

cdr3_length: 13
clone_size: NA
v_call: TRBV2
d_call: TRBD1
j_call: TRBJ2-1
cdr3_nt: TGTGCCAGCCTGGGGACAGGGAGTGGTGAGCAGTTCTTC
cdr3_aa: CASLGTGSGEQFF

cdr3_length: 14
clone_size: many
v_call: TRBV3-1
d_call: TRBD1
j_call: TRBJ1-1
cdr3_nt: TGTGCCAGCAGCTACTCGGACAGGGACACTGAAGCTTTCTTT
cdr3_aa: CASSYSDRDTEAFF

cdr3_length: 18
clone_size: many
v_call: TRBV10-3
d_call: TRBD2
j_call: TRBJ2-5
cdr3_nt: TGTGCCATCAGGCGGGAGGGGAGTGTGCGTCTGTACCAAGAGACCCAGTACTTC
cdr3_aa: CAIRREGSVRLYQETQYF

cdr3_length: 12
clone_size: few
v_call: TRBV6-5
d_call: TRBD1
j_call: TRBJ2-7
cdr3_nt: TGTGCCAGCACTACAGGGGTGGGCGAGCAGTACTTC
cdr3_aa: CASTTGVGEQYF

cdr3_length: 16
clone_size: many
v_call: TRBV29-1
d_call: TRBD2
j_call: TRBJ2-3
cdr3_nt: TGCAGCGTGGGGGCGGCCGCGGGAGGGGTCCCAGATACGCAGTATTTT
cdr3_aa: CSVGAAAGGVPDTQYF

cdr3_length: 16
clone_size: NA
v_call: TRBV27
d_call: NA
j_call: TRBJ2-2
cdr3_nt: TGTGCCAGCAGTTTGCGGCGGGATAGAGTCACCGGGGAGCTGTTTTTT
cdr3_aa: CASSLRRDRVTGELFF

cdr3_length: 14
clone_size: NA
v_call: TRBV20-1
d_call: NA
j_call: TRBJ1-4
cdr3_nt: TGCAGTGCTAGAGATGAATCTGTTCACCGAAAACTGTTTTTT
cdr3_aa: CSARDESVHRKLFF

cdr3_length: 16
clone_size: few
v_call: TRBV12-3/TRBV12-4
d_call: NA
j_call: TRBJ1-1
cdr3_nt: TGTGCCAGCACCTCCCTGGGGGGCGGGCGGAACACTGAAGCTTTCTTT
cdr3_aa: CASTSLGGGRNTEAFF

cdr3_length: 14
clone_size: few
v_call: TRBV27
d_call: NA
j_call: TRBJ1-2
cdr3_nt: TGTGCCAGCAGTAAACAACAGGAGGGCTATGGCTACACCTTC
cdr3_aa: CASSKQQEGYGYTF

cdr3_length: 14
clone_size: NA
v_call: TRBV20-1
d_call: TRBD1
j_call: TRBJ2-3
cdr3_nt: TGCAGTGCTTTCGGGACAGGGGTGGCAGATACGCAGTATTTT
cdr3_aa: CSAFGTGVADTQYF

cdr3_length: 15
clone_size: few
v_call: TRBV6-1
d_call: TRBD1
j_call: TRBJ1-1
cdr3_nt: TGTGCCAGCAGCGCCTCCGGGACAGGGAGGGCTGAAGCTTTCTTT
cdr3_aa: CASSASGTGRAEAFF

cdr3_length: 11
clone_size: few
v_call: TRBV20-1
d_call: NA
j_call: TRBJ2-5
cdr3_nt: TGCAGTGCCGAGGCACAAGAGACCCAGTACTTC
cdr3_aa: CSAEAQETQYF

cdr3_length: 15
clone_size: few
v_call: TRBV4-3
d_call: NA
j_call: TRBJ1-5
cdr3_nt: TGCGCCAGCAGCCAAGATTACAGGGCCAATCAGCCCCAGCATTTT
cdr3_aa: CASSQDYRANQPQHF

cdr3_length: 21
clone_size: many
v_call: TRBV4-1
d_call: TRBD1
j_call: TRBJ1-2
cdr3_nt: TGCGCCAGCAGCCAAGATCACGGCCGACGACAGGGGCCACGGAAAAGCGATGGCTACACCTTC
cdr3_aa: CASSQDHGRRQGPRKSDGYTF

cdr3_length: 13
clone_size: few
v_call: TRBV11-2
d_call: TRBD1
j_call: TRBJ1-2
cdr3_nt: TGTGCCAGCAGCCCACCGGACAGGGAAGGCTACACCTTC
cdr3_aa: CASSPPDREGYTF

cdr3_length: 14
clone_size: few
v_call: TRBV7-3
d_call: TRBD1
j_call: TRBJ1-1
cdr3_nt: TGTGCCAGCAGCTGGACAGGGGAAGGGGCTGAAGCTTTCTTT
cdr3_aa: CASSWTGEGAEAFF

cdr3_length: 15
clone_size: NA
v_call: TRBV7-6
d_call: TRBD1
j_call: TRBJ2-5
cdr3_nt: TGTGCCAGCAGCGCCTCCGGGACAGGAGGAGAGACCCAGTACTTC
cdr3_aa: CASSASGTGGETQYF

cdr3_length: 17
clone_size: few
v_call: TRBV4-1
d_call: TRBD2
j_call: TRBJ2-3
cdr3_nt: TGCGCCAGCAGCCCAAGACAGTCGGGACTAGCATTCGATACGCAGTATTTT
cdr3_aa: CASSPRQSGLAFDTQYF

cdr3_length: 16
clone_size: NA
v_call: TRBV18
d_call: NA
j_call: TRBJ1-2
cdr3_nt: TGTGCCAGCTCCCTCTCGCCAGGAGGGGGTAACTATGGCTACACCTTC
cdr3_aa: CASSLSPGGGNYGYTF

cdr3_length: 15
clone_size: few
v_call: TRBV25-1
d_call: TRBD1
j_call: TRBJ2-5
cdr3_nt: TGTGCCAGCGGATCACCGGGACAGTTACAAGAGACCCAGTACTTC
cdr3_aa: CASGSPGQLQETQYF

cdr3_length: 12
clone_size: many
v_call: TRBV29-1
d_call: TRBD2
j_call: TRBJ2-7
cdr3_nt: TGCAGCGCAGGGACTAGCGGGAACGAGCAGTACTTC
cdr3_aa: CSAGTSGNEQYF

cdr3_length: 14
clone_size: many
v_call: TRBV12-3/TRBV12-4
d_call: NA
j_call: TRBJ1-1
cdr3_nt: TGTGCCAGCAGTTTAGGGGTCTCGAACACTGAAGCTTTCTTT
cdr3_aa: CASSLGVSNTEAFF

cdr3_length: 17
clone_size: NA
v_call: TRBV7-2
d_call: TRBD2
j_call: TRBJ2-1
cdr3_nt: TGTGCCAGCATGCGCTCGGGACTAGCGGGAGGGCACAATGAGCAGTTCTTC
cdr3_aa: CASMRSGLAGGHNEQFF

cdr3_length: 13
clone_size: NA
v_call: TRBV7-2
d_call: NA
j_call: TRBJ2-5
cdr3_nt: TGTGCCAGCAGCTTAGGCGGGCAGCAGACCCAGTACTTC
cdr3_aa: CASSLGGQQTQYF

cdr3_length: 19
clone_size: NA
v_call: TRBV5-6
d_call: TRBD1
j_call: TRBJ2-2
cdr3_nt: TGTGCCAGCAGCTTGGCCAACTGGGACAGGGGGTCCGACACCGGGGAGCTGTTTTTT
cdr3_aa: CASSLANWDRGSDTGELFF

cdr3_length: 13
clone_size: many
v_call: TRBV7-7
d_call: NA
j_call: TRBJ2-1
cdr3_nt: TGTGCCAGCAGCTTAGGAGGGGCGAATGAGCAGTTCTTC
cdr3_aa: CASSLGGANEQFF

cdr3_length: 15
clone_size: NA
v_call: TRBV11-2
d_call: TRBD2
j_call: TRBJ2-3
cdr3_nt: TGTGCCAGCAGCTTAGCCCCACTAGCGGGGGATACGCAGTATTTT
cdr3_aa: CASSLAPLAGDTQYF

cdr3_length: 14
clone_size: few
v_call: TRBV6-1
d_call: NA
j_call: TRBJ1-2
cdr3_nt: TGTGCCAGCAAGGAGATGGGGGTATGGAATGGCTACACCTTC
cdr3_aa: CASKEMGVWNGYTF

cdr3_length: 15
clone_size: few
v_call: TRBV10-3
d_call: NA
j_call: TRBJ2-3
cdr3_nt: TGTGCCATCAGTGACCAAGGGAAAAGGACAGATACGCAGTATTTT
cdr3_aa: CAISDQGKRTDTQYF

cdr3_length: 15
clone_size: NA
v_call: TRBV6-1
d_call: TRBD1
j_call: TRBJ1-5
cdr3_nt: TGTGCCAGCAGACTTACGACAGGGGTTGAGCAGCCCCAGCATTTT
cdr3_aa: CASRLTTGVEQPQHF

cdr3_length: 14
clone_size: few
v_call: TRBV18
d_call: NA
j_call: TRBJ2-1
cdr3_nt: TGTGCCAGCTCATTCGGGACATCATACAATGAGCAGTTCTTC
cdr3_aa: CASSFGTSYNEQFF

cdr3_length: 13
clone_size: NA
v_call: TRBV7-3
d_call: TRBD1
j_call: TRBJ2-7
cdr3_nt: TGTGCCAGCAGACCAACAGGGGATGGGGAGCAGTACTTC
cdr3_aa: CASRPTGDGEQYF

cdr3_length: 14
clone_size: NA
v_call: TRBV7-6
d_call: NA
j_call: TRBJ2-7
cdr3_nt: TGTGCCAGCAGTCTAAACGTGGGGGATTACGAGCAGTACTTC
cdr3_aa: CASSLNVGDYEQYF

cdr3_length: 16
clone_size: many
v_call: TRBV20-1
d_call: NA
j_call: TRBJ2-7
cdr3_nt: TGCAGTGCGTCAGGGGTCCGGGGGCTAGGGCCCTACGAGCAGTACTTC
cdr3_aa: CSASGVRGLGPYEQYF

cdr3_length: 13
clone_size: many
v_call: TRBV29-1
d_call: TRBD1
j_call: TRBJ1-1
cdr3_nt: TGCAGCGCCCAACAGGGGATGGGCACTGAAGCTTTCTTT
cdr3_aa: CSAQQGMGTEAFF

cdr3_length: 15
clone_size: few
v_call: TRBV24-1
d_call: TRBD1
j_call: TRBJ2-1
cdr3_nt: TGTGCCACCGGAAGGAGACAGGGGGTCGGGAATGAGCAGTTCTTC
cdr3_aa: CATGRRQGVGNEQFF

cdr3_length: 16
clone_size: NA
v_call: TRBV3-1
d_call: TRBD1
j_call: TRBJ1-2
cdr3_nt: TGTGCCAGCAGCCAGACCCACACAGGGGGCCCTTATGGCTACACCTTC
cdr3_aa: CASSQTHTGGPYGYTF